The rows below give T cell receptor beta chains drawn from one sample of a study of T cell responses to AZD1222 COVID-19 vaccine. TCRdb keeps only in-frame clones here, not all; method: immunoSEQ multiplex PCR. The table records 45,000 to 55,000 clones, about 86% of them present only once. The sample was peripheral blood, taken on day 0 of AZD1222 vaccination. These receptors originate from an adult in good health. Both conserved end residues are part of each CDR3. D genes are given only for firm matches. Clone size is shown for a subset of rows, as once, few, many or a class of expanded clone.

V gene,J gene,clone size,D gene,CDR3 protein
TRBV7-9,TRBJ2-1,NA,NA,CASNPDARVGNEQFF
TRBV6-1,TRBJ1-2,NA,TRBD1,CASSDRDRVNLYGYTF
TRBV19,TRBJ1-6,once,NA,CASSPRGRRRDSPLHF
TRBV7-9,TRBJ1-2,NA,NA,CASSLEEARRSIGYTF
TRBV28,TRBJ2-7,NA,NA,CASSQNYYEQYF
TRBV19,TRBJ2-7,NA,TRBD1,CASSNRQGAGEQYF
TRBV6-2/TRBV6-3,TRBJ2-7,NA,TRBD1,CASSYSIGGRYEQYF
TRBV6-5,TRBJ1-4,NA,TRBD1,CASSKRTGYEKLFF
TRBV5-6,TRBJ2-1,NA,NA,CASSLSGPRGQFF
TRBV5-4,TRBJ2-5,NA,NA,CASSTGTRKETQYF
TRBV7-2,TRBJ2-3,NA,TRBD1,CASSHRDRGRPADTQYF
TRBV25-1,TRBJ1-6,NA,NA,CASSERRALGNSPLHF
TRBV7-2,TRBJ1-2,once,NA,CASSVGTALYGYTF
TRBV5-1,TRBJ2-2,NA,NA,CASSAYNTGELFF
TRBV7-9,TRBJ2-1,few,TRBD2,CASSSTAGLAGRYNEQFF
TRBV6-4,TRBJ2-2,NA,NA,CASKREPETGELFF
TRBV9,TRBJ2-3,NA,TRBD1,CASSLRQGAAITDTQYF
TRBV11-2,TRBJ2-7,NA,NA,CASSLGRGRLRHYEQYF
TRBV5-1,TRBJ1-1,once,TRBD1,CASSWTGGSTEAFF
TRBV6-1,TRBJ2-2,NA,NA,CASSEGRGRELFF
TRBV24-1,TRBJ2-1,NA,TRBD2,CATNDRGRASNEQFF
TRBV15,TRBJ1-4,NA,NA,CATSLGGFGEKLFF
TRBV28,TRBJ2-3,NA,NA,CASSPAGLRGTDTQYF
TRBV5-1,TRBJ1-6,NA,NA,CASSPRGGEANSPLHF
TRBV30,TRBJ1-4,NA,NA,CAWGQNEKLFF
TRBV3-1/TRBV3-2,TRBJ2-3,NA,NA,CASSQDLQTDTQYF
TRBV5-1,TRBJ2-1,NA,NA,CASSWGASSTEQFF
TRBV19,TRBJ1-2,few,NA,CASSIGGPSLHSNYGYTF
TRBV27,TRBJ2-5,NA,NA,CASSFGPPTPQETQYF
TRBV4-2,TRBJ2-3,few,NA,CASSHGGGGGVDTQYF
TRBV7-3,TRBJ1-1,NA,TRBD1,CASSTITGGFTEAFF
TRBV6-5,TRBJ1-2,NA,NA,CASSYSINYGYTF
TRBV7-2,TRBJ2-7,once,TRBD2,CASSPVVAGGPYEQYF
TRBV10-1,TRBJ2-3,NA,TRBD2,CASSGGLAGSQKYF
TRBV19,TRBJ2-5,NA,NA,CASGSGTEETQYF
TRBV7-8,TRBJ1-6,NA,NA,CASSLDLGLSYNSPLHF
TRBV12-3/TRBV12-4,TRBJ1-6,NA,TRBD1,CASRGTVNSPLHF
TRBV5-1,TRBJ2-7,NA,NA,CASSFGSAGYEQYF
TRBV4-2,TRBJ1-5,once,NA,CASSQAVQKGVGNQPQHF
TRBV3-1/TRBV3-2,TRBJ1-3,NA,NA,CASSRRDSGNTIYF
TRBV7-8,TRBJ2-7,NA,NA,CASSLVMGGEQYF
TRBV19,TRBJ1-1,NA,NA,CASSITTRNTEAFF
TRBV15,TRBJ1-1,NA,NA,CATSRDNKNTEAFF
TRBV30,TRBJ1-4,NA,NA,CAWSSQPEKLFF
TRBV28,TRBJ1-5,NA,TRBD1,CASSLGGSGGNNQPQHF
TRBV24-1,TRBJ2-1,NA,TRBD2,CATSDLRRGGGNEQFF
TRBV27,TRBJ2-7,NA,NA,CASSTRDRGDWYEQYF
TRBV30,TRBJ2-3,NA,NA,CAWSTPGRTDTQYF
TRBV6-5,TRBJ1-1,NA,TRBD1,CASSYRGTGGNEAFF